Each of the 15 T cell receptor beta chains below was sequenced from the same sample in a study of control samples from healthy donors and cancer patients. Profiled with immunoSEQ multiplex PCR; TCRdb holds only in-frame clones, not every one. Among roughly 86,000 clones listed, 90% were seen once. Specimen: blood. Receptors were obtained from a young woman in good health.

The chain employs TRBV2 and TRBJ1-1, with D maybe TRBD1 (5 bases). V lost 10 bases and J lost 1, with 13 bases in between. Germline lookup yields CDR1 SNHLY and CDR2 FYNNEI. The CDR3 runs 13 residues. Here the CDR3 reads CATHATGNTEAFF. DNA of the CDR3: TGTGCCACTCATGCCACAGGGAACACTGAAGCTTTCTTT.

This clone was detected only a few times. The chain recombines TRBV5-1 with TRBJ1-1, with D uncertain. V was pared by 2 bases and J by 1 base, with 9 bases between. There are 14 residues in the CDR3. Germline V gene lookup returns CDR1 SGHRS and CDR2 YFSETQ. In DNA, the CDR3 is TGCGCCAGCAGCTTACGACCGACGAACACTGAAGCTTTCTTT. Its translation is CASSLRPTNTEAFF.

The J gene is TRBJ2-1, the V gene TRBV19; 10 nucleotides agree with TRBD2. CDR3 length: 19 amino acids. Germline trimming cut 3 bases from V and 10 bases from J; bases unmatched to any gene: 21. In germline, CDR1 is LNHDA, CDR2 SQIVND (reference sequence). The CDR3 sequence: CASSIEGRLAGAKGPEQFF. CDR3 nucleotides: TGTGCCAGTAGTATTGAGGGTAGGCTAGCGGGGGCTAAGGGCCCCGAGCAGTTCTTC.

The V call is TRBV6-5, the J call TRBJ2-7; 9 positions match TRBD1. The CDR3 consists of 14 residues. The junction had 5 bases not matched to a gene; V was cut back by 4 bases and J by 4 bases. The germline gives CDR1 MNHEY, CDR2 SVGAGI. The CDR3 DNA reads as TGTGCCAGCAGTTCCGGGACAGGGATTTACGAGCAGTACTTC. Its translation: CASSSGTGIYEQYF.

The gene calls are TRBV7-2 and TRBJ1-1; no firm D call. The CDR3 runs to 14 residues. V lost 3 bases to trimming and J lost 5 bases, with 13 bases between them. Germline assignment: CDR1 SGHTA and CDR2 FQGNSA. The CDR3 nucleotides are TGTGCCAGCAGCTTCGCCATCCCCTGGACTGAAGCTTTCTTT. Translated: CASSFAIPWTEAFF.

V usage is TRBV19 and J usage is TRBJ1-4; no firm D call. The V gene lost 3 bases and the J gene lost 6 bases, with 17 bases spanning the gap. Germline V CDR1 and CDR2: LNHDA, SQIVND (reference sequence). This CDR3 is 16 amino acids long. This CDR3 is CASSIPDGDIYEKLFF. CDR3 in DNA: TGTGCCAGTAGTATCCCGGACGGAGACATTTATGAAAAACTGTTTTTT.

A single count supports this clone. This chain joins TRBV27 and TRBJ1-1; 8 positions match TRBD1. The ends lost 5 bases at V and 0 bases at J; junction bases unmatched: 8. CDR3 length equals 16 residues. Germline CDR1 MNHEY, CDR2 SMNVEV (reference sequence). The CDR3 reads CASSPLRDRMNTEAFF. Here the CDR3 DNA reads TGTGCCAGCAGTCCCTTGAGGGACAGGATGAACACTGAAGCTTTCTTT.

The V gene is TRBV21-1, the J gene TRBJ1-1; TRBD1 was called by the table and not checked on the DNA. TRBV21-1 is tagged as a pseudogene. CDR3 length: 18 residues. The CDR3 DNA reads TGTGCCAGCTCCTTTGGGAGTGGACAGGGAGGGTTGTGGACTGAAGCTTTCTTT. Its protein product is CASSFGSGQGGLWTEAFF.

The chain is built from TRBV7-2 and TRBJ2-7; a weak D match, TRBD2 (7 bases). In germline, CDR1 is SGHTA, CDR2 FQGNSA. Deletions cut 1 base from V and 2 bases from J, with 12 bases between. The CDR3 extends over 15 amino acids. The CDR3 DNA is TGTGCCAGCAGCTTAGACAGCGGGGACACCTACGAGCAGTACTTC. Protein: CASSLDSGDTYEQYF.

CDR3: CASSPTGEYGYTF. As DNA, the CDR3 is TGTGCCAGCAGCCCAACAGGGGAGTATGGCTACACCTTC. The rearrangement uses TRBV7-9 and TRBJ1-2, with 7 positions matching TRBD1. This CDR3 has 13 residues. Trimming removed 5 bases from V and 5 bases from J; junction bases left unmatched: 5. From germline, CDR1 is SEHNR and CDR2 FQNEAQ (reference sequence).

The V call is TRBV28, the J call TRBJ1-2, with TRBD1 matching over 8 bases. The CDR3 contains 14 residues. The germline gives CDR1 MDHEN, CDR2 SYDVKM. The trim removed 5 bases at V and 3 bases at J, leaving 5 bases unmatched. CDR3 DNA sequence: TGTGCCAGCAGTCCCCAGGACAGGGACTATGGCTACACCTTC. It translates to CASSPQDRDYGYTF.

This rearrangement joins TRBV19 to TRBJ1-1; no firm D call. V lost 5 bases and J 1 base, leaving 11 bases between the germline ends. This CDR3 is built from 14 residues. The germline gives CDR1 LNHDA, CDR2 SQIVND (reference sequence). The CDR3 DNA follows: TGTGCCAGTAGTTCCTCGACGGGGAACACTGAAGCTTTCTTT. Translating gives CASSSSTGNTEAFF.

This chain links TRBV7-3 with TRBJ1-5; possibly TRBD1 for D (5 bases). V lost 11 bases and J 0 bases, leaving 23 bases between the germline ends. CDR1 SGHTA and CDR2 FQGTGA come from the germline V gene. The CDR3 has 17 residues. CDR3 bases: TGTGCCGATACTAGGGCAGGGACCATTTATAGCAATCAGCCCCAGCATTTT. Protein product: CADTRAGTIYSNQPQHF.

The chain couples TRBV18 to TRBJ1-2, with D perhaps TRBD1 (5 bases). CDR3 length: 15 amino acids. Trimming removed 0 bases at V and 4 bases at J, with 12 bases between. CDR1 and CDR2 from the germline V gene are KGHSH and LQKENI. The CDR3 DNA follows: TGTGCCAGCTCACCACCGGTCGGGGCAAGCTATGGCTACACCTTC. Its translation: CASSPPVGASYGYTF.

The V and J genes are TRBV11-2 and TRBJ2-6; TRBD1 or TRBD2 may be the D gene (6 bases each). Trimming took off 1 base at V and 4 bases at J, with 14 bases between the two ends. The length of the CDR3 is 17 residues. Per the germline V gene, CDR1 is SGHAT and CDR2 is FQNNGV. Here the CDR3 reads CASSLVQGRLGANVLTF. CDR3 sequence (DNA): TGTGCCAGCAGCTTAGTTCAGGGGAGGTTAGGGGCCAACGTCCTGACTTTC.